This record concerns one TCR beta chain sequence. Its antigen is currently unknown. V was trimmed by 0 bases and J by 5 bases, leaving 8 bases between them. CDR1 and CDR2 from the germline V gene are SEHNR and FQNEAQ (reference sequence). The CDR3 extends over 13 amino acids. This sample was taken from a study of CD8 T cell repertoires and HIV-1 epitope variants. TCRdb keeps only in-frame clones here, not all; method: immunoSEQ multiplex PCR. The profile shows over a thousand clones, about 66% of them singletons. Sequencing was performed on cultured CD8+ T cells derived from PBMCs. The J gene is TRBJ2-7, the V gene TRBV7-9; D is undetermined. The receptor's source is a male donor with HIV. CDR3 region: CASSLAPLDEQYF. The DNA for the CDR3 is TGTGCCAGCAGCTTAGCGCCCCTCGACGAGCAGTACTTC.